This TCR beta chain comes out of a study of blood T cell repertoires in COVID-19. Study in general: Whether acute or convalescent, the COVID-19 samples came from the United States, Italy and Spain.

Looked up from germline, CDR1 is ENHRY and CDR2 is SYGVKD. With 0 bases removed from V and 3 bases from J, the gap between germline ends came to 11 bases. The CDR3 runs to 15 residues. Under the authors' procedure: It was from reference gene primer amplification that nucleated cell counts were estimated. This table comes from immunoSEQ multiplex PCR, and its TCRdb copy is limited to in-frame clones, with some not included. That table furnishes V, J and clone size, whereas the DNA furnished D and trimming. The sample holds some 240,000 clones, roughly 80% seen once. This rearrangement joins TRBV10-3 to TRBJ1-1, with D maybe TRBD1 (5 bases). Sequenced: peripheral blood. The origin of this receptor is a woman aged 80 or older with acute or convalescent COVID-19. The CDR3 bases are TGTGCCATCAGTGAGTCAGGGGCTAGGTACACTGAAGCTTTCTTT. Translated: CAISESGARYTEAFF.